The 25 T cell receptor beta chains in this list originate from one sample, sequenced in a study of PD-1 blockade in classical Hodgkin lymphoma. TCRdb keeps only in-frame clones here, not all; method: immunoSEQ multiplex PCR. The data show 100,000 or so clones, around 88% seen once. Each patient's relapse followed autologous stem cell transplantation, and brentuximab vedotin exposure varied. The sample here was peripheral blood mononuclear cells (PBMCs), taken before the second cycle of nivolumab. These TCRs come from a human donor with classical Hodgkin lymphoma.

This CDR3 reads CASRDRGRKTHEKLFF. The CDR3 DNA is TGTGCCAGCAGAGACAGGGGGCGCAAGACCCATGAAAAACTGTTTTTT. The chain uses TRBV28 and TRBJ1-4, with 10 bases fitting TRBD1. Looked up from germline, CDR1 is MDHEN and CDR2 is SYDVKM. The CDR3 is 16 amino acids. The V segment lost 6 bases and the J segment 6 bases; nucleotides outside the gene matches: 10.

The V call is TRBV6-5, the J call TRBJ2-5; D ambiguous. The germline V gene has CDR1 MNHEY and CDR2 SVGAGI. CDR3 length: 14 amino acids. The V end lost 5 bases, the J end lost 3 bases, and 13 bases lay between the germline ends. This CDR3 reads CASSASAVKETQYF. The CDR3 coding sequence is TGTGCCAGCAGTGCAAGCGCGGTGAAAGAGACCCAGTACTTC.

The chain joins TRBV19 to TRBJ1-5; D remains ambiguous. The V end lost 3 bases, the J end lost 3 bases, and 9 bases lay between the germline ends. Germline CDR1 is LNHDA and CDR2 is SQIVND (reference sequence). The CDR3 sequence is 14 residues long. The CDR3, as DNA: TGTGCCAGTAGTATCAAGGCCACCAATCAGCCCCAGCATTTT. Amino acids: CASSIKATNQPQHF.

This rearrangement joins TRBV19 to TRBJ2-3; D remains unclear. With 7 bases removed from V and 2 bases from J, the gap between germline ends came to 10 bases. Germline lookup yields CDR1 LNHDA and CDR2 SQIVND (reference sequence). This CDR3 is built from 13 residues. CDR3 sequence: CASTTGNTDTQYF. In DNA form, the CDR3 reads TGTGCCAGTACGACTGGGAACACAGATACGCAGTATTTT.

The chain carries TRBV6-6 and TRBJ1-1, with D unresolved. Trimming left V 3 bases short and J 1 base short, with 9 bases between. CDR1 and CDR2 (germline): MNHNY, SVGAGI (reference sequence). There are 14 residues in the CDR3. Here the CDR3 DNA reads TGTGCCAGCAGTTATTGGGAGTCGAACACTGAAGCTTTCTTT. Translated: CASSYWESNTEAFF.

This clone was observed once. The chain recombines TRBV7-2 with TRBJ2-1, with 13 bases fitting TRBD2. The CDR3 has 15 residues. With V trimmed by 4 bases and J by 16 bases, 13 bases remained unmatched. Germline V gives CDR1 SGHTA, CDR2 FQGNSA. The CDR3 DNA is TGTGCCAGCAGCTCATACACTAGCGGGGGGGCTCGTCAATTCTTC. It specifies CASSSYTSGGARQFF.

V gene TRBV10-1 combines with J gene TRBJ2-1; the match to TRBD2 covers 9 bases. The CDR3 length is 15 residues. Losses at the gene ends were 0 bases for V and 4 bases for J; bases not matched to a gene: 1. Germline CDR1 and CDR2: WNHNN and SYGVQD (reference sequence). The CDR3 coding sequence is TGCGCCAGCAGTGAGTCGGCGGGGGGGTACAATGAGCAGTTCTTC. The encoded protein is CASSESAGGYNEQFF.

The V call is TRBV7-9, the J call TRBJ1-2; D possibly corresponds to TRBD1 (5 bases). Germline lookup yields CDR1 SEHNR and CDR2 FQNEAQ (reference sequence). V was shortened by 5 bases and J by 3 bases, with 19 bases between the two germline ends. There are 16 residues in the CDR3. The CDR3 reads CASSRRSGGAHYGYTF. The CDR3 bases are TGTGCCAGCAGCCGAAGGTCTGGAGGGGCGCACTATGGCTACACCTTC.

This chain joins TRBV6-5 and TRBJ1-1; D remains ambiguous. Between the trimmed V and J ends, which lost 9 bases and 1 base, there was a span of 12 bases. The CDR3 runs 13 residues. Germline CDR1 reads MNHEY; CDR2 reads SVGAGI. CDR3 coding DNA: TGTGCCAGTCTCGGCCGTAAGAACACTGAAGCTTTCTTT. Residues: CASLGRKNTEAFF.

The chain joins TRBV28 to TRBJ2-2; no firm D call. The CDR3 contains 12 residues. V gave up 5 bases and J gave up 13 bases, with 14 bases separating them. The germline V gene encodes CDR1 MDHEN and CDR2 SYDVKM. CDR3 sequence: CASSPPWGGLFF. For the CDR3, the DNA is TGTGCCAGCAGTCCGCCTTGGGGTGGGCTGTTTTTT.

J is TRBJ1-1 and V is TRBV6-5; a weak D match, TRBD1 (6 bases). Germline CDR1 is MNHEY and CDR2 is SVGAGI. V was clipped by 2 bases and J by 6 bases, with 13 bases between them. The CDR3 consists of 14 residues. CDR3: CASSYQGGEAEAFF. The DNA for the CDR3 is TGTGCCAGCAGTTACCAAGGGGGTGAGGCTGAAGCTTTCTTT.

The chain recombines TRBV7-9 with TRBJ2-1, with D hard to call. Germline-derived CDR1 and CDR2 are SEHNR and FQNEAQ (reference sequence). Trimming shortened V by 6 bases and J by 0 bases, and 15 bases separated the two germline ends. This CDR3 has 16 amino acids. The CDR3 reads CASSFTRSYSYNEQFF. CDR3 nucleotide sequence: TGTGCCAGCAGTTTCACTCGGTCCTACTCCTACAATGAGCAGTTCTTC.

This chain joins TRBV7-2 and TRBJ2-2, with 11 positions matching TRBD1. CDR3 length equals 16 residues. V shed 5 bases, J shed 4 bases, and the junction held 6 bases outside the gene matches. Germline V gives CDR1 SGHTA, CDR2 FQGNSA. The CDR3 coding sequence is TGTGCCAGCAGCCCCGGACAGGGGGCTTTCACCGGGGAGCTGTTTTTT. It specifies CASSPGQGAFTGELFF.

The chain has TRBV7-3 and TRBJ1-1, with a weak D call TRBD1 (6 bases). CDR1 is SGHTA, CDR2 FQGTGA, per germline. Trimming left V 2 bases short and J 7 bases short, with 8 bases between. The CDR3 extends over 12 amino acids. Written as DNA, the CDR3 is TGTGCCAGCAGCTTACAGGGGATTGAAGCTTTCTTT. This gives the protein CASSLQGIEAFF.

The chain uses TRBV10-3 and TRBJ2-3, with 9 bases fitting TRBD1. The CDR3 has 15 residues. Looked up from germline, CDR1 is ENHRY and CDR2 is SYGVKD. Trimming removed 6 bases from V and 2 bases from J; junction bases left unmatched: 6. The CDR3 nucleotides are TGTGCCATCAGGGACACAGGGGGCTTCACAGATACGCAGTATTTT. This sequence encodes CAIRDTGGFTDTQYF.

V and J are TRBV13 and TRBJ1-1; weak D call: TRBD1 (6 bases). The CDR3 spans 15 residues. Between the trimmed V and J ends, which lost 3 bases and 3 bases, there was a span of 14 bases. Germline V lookup: CDR1 PRHDT, CDR2 FYEKMQ (reference sequence). The CDR3 spells CASSLEHRVDTEAFF. The CDR3 DNA sequence: TGTGCCAGCAGCTTGGAACACAGGGTTGACACTGAAGCTTTCTTT. The full variable domain, rest sourced from reference TRBV13 and TRBJ1-1, is AAGVIQSPRHLIKEKRETATLKCYPIPRHDTVYWYQQGPGQDPQFLISFYEKMQSDKGSIPDRFSAQQFSDYHSELNMSSLELGDSALYFCASSLEHRVDTEAFFGQGTRLTVV.

This clone came up once. J is TRBJ1-4 and V is TRBV21-1; the table's TRBD1 call for D was not verified on the DNA. TRBV21-1 is a pseudogene locus. The CDR3 totals 19 residues. The CDR3 nucleotides are TGTGCCAGCAGCAAAGTATGGAGGGACAGGGGGCGAAAAGGGGGAAAACTGTTTTTT. Protein sequence: CASSKVWRDRGRKGGKLFF.

The chain employs TRBV7-9 and TRBJ1-5, with D uncertain. Per germline, CDR1 SEHNR and CDR2 FQNEAQ (reference sequence). V shed 1 base and J shed 0 bases, with 4 bases lying between them. This CDR3 region has 14 residues. The CDR3 sequence: CASSLGNSNQPQHF. CDR3 sequence (DNA): TGTGCCAGCAGCTTAGGAAATAGCAATCAGCCCCAGCATTTT.

The chain is built from TRBV6-5 and TRBJ1-2; tentatively, D is TRBD1 (5 bases). CDR3 length: 13 residues. Trimming left V 3 bases short and J 7 bases short, with 12 bases between. Per germline, CDR1 MNHEY and CDR2 SVGAGI. CDR3 residues: CASSYKGKVGYTF. The CDR3, as DNA: TGTGCCAGCAGTTATAAGGGGAAGGTTGGCTACACCTTC.

V usage is TRBV5-1 and J usage is TRBJ1-1; D is uncertain. Germline V gene data show CDR1 as SGHRS and CDR2 as YFSETQ. This CDR3 contains 14 residues. V lost 4 bases to trimming and J lost 1 base, with 11 bases between them. The CDR3 DNA reads TGCGCCAGCAGCAGGACGGACGGGAACACTGAAGCTTTCTTT. Protein sequence: CASSRTDGNTEAFF.

The chain uses TRBV28 and TRBJ1-5, with unresolved D. The ends were cut back, 6 bases at V and 0 bases at J, with 9 bases in the middle. Looked up from germline, CDR1 is MDHEN and CDR2 is SYDVKM. The CDR3 totals 14 residues. The CDR3 region is CASRRPYSNQPQHF. The CDR3 region has the DNA TGTGCCAGCAGACGTCCATATAGCAATCAGCCCCAGCATTTT. The whole variable domain, remainder taken from reference TRBV28 and TRBJ1-5, is DVKVTQSSRYLVKRTGEKVFLECVQDMDHENMFWYRQDPGLGLRLIYFSYDVKMKEKGDIPEGYSVSREKKERFSLILESASTNQTSMYLCASRRPYSNQPQHFGDGTRLSIL.

This chain connects TRBV9 to TRBJ1-4; TRBD1 aligns across 7 bases. Germline V lookup: CDR1 SGDLS, CDR2 YYNGEE. V lost 4 bases to trimming and J lost 3 bases; unmatched junction nucleotides: 6. CDR3 size: 15 residues. CDR3 DNA: TGTGCCAGCAGCCCGGGGACAGTTCCTAATGAAAAACTGTTTTTT. Its translation: CASSPGTVPNEKLFF. The complete variable domain, with remaining parts taken from reference TRBV9 and TRBJ1-4, reads DSGVTQTPKHLITATGQRVTLRCSPRSGDLSVYWYQQSLDQGLQFLIQYYNGEERAKGNILERFSAQQFPDLHSELNLSSLELGDSALYFCASSPGTVPNEKLFFGSGTQLSVL.

This chain uses TRBV19 with TRBJ2-7; 8 nucleotides align to TRBD1. CDR3 size: 14 residues. V lost 9 bases, J lost 2 bases, and 9 bases stayed unmatched. The germline V gene has CDR1 LNHDA and CDR2 SQIVND (reference sequence). CDR3 bases: TGTGCCAGCCGTTCAGGGGGCCTGCCCTACGAGCAGTACTTC. It yields the protein CASRSGGLPYEQYF.

The chain combines TRBV28 with TRBJ2-7; 8 nucleotides align to TRBD1. This CDR3 region has 15 residues. Unmatched junction bases numbered 8, after V lost 3 bases and J lost 4 bases. Germline V gene lookup returns CDR1 MDHEN and CDR2 SYDVKM. CDR3 coding DNA: TGTGCCAGCAGTTTCTCAGGGGGCGCCGGGTACGAGCAGTACTTC. It is translated as CASSFSGGAGYEQYF.

The J gene is TRBJ2-3, the V gene TRBV6-5; TRBD1 aligns across 9 bases. The junction had 8 bases not matched to a gene; V was cut back by 6 bases and J by 4 bases. The CDR3 spans 15 residues. From germline, CDR1 is MNHEY and CDR2 SVGAGI. The CDR3 sequence: CASSGQGSTADTQYF. The CDR3 coding sequence is TGTGCCAGCAGCGGACAGGGGTCGACGGCAGATACGCAGTATTTT.